Listed below are T cell receptor beta chains from one sample, sequenced in a study of shared clonotypes between healthy human individuals. Sequencing used immunoSEQ multiplex PCR; TCRdb keeps in-frame clones, though not all of them. The sample comprises over a million clones, 95% to 97% of which are singletons, and approximately 1.2% rests with the top ten. Sequencing used naive CD4+ T cells sorted from blood. All receptors come from a man aged 30 to 39 in good health. Each CDR3 is given with its conserved first and last residue. A D gene is named only where the DNA matches it firmly. Clone size is shown for a subset of rows, as once, few, many or a class of expanded clone.

TRBJ1-5 | 15 | - | - | TRBV28 | TGTGCCAGCAGTCTTCACAGAGGCGGCAATCAGCCCCAGCATTTT | CASSLHRGGNQPQHF
TRBJ2-3 | 19 | TRBD2 | - | TRBV7-2 | TGTGCCAGCAGCTTCCATGGGACTAGCGGGAGAGTGGGCACAGATACGCAGTATTTT | CASSFHGTSGRVGTDTQYF
TRBJ1-1 | 13 | - | - | TRBV6-5 | TGTGCCAGCAGCTGGGGGGAAAGCACTGAAGCTTTCTTT | CASSWGESTEAFF
TRBJ2-6 | 16 | - | once | TRBV19 | TGTGCCAGTAGTATAGCTAGAGGCAACGGGGCCAACGTCCTGACTTTC | CASSIARGNGANVLTF
TRBJ1-4 | 16 | TRBD1 | - | TRBV25-1 | TGTGCCAGCAGTGATTTCGGACAGGGGGTGGGTGAAAAACTGTTTTTT | CASSDFGQGVGEKLFF
TRBJ1-2 | 16 | TRBD1 | - | TRBV7-9 | TGTGCCAGCAGCTGGGCTCAGGACAGGCCGACCTATGGCTACACCTTC | CASSWAQDRPTYGYTF
TRBJ2-2 | 19 | - | once | TRBV2 | TGTGCCAGCAACCCACAGGGGAGGAAAATCACTAGAATCTCCGGGGAGCTGTTTTTT | CASNPQGRKITRISGELFF
TRBJ2-7 | 13 | TRBD1 | - | TRBV6-5 | TGTGCCAGTACTGCAGGGGGCTCATACGAGCAGTACTTC | CASTAGGSYEQYF
TRBJ2-5 | 14 | - | - | TRBV5-1 | TGCGCCAGCAGCTTGGGGGCAGGGAGTGAGACCCAGTACTTC | CASSLGAGSETQYF
TRBJ1-1 | 14 | - | - | TRBV5-3 | TGTGCCAGAAGCCCCCGACAGGCGAACACTGAAGCTTTCTTT | CARSPRQANTEAFF
TRBJ2-3 | 17 | TRBD2 | - | TRBV10-3 | TGTGCCATCAGTGAGAGAAGCGGGAGGGCCCGCACAGATACGCAGTATTTT | CAISERSGRARTDTQYF
TRBJ2-1 | 16 | TRBD2 | - | TRBV5-4 | TGTGCCAGCAGCTTGGTGCTAGCGGGAGGGCTCAATGAGCAGTTCTTC | CASSLVLAGGLNEQFF
TRBJ2-5 | 13 | TRBD1 | - | TRBV29-1 | TGCAGCGTATTACAGGGGCCCCAAGAGACCCAGTACTTC | CSVLQGPQETQYF
TRBJ2-2 | 18 | - | - | TRBV9 | TGTGCCAGCAGCGGGGGCCTGGGGCGACTAACGGTCACCGGGGAGCTGTTTTTT | CASSGGLGRLTVTGELFF
TRBJ2-1 | 16 | TRBD2 | - | TRBV27 | TGTGCCAGCGGGACTAGCGGGATGAGAGCCTACAATGAGCAGTTCTTC | CASGTSGMRAYNEQFF
TRBJ2-5 | 11 | - | - | TRBV11-2 | TGTGCCAGCAGCGCATTAGAGACCCAGTACTTC | CASSALETQYF
TRBJ2-2 | 16 | - | - | TRBV5-1 | TGCGCCAGCGGATCACTAGCAGCCAGTGACACCGGGGAGCTGTTTTTT | CASGSLAASDTGELFF
TRBJ2-5 | 15 | TRBD1 | - | TRBV6-1 | TGTGCCAGCAGTGATAATACAGGGGGGTCAGAGACCCAGTACTTC | CASSDNTGGSETQYF
TRBJ2-3 | 16 | TRBD2 | - | TRBV7-8 | TGTGCCAGCAGCTTAGTAACGGGACTAGGGACAGATACGCAGTATTTT | CASSLVTGLGTDTQYF
TRBJ1-1 | 15 | TRBD1 | - | TRBV6-5 | TGTGCCAGCAGTTACCCGGGACAGACAAACACTGAAGCTTTCTTT | CASSYPGQTNTEAFF
TRBJ2-5 | 12 | - | - | TRBV9 | TGTGCCAGCAGCGGCTTGGGGGAGACCCAGTACTTC | CASSGLGETQYF
TRBJ2-3 | 17 | - | - | TRBV5-1 | TGCGCCAGCAGCTTGGGGGTGCGGCAGGACTCCACAGATACGCAGTATTTT | CASSLGVRQDSTDTQYF
TRBJ2-5 | 15 | - | - | TRBV18 | TGTGCCAGCTCCCTACCGGGCCTCAGGAAAGAGACCCAGTACTTC | CASSLPGLRKETQYF
TRBJ1-2 | 15 | - | few | TRBV7-9 | TGTGCCTCAAACGCACAGTCCGACGGGCTTGGTGGCTACACCTTC | CASNAQSDGLGGYTF
TRBJ2-3 | 16 | TRBD2 | - | TRBV7-9 | TGTGCCAGCAGCTTCGCGACTAGCGCGAGCACAGATACGCAGTATTTT | CASSFATSASTDTQYF
TRBJ2-7 | 13 | TRBD1 | once | TRBV29-1 | TGCAGCGTTGCCCAGGGGGCGCGGTACGAGCAGTACTTC | CSVAQGARYEQYF
TRBJ2-2 | 15 | TRBD2 | - | TRBV7-6 | TGTGCCAGCAGCTTAATTAGCGGGAGATCCGGGGAGCTGTTTTTT | CASSLISGRSGELFF
TRBJ2-2 | 12 | - | - | TRBV29-1 | TGCAGCGTTTCGGACGGGTTCGCGGAGCTGTTTTTT | CSVSDGFAELFF
TRBJ1-1 | 15 | TRBD1 | - | TRBV5-1 | TGCGCCAGCAGCCACAACAGGGGAGGCGGCACTGAAGCTTTCTTT | CASSHNRGGGTEAFF
TRBJ1-1 | 14 | - | - | TRBV6-5 | TGTGCCAGCAGTCTGCGGTCCTTGAACACTGAAGCTTTCTTT | CASSLRSLNTEAFF
TRBJ2-3 | 15 | TRBD2 | - | TRBV9 | TGTGCCAGCAGCGTTAGCGGGAGCATCTCAGATACGCAGTATTTT | CASSVSGSISDTQYF
TRBJ1-2 | 13 | - | - | TRBV28 | TGTGCCAGCAGTTTAAGGCAGGGGTACGGCTACACCTTC | CASSLRQGYGYTF
TRBJ1-4 | 15 | - | - | TRBV7-6 | TGTGCCAGCAGCTTGGGGACTGCAACTAATGAAAAACTGTTTTTT | CASSLGTATNEKLFF
TRBJ1-2 | 16 | TRBD1 | - | TRBV9 | TGTGCCAGCAGCGTGGGGCGGGTGGGGACAGTTTCGGGCTACACCTTC | CASSVGRVGTVSGYTF
TRBJ2-1 | 18 | TRBD2 | - | TRBV5-1 | TGCGCCAGCAGCTTCGGGACTAGCGGGCGAAGATTCTACAATGAGCAGTTCTTC | CASSFGTSGRRFYNEQFF
TRBJ2-7 | 17 | TRBD1 | - | TRBV11-2 | TGTGCCAGCAGCTTAGGTGGGACGACAGGGGTTTCCTACGAGCAGTACTTC | CASSLGGTTGVSYEQYF
TRBJ2-2 | 15 | - | - | TRBV25-1 | TGTGCCAGCAGGGACGGGGAAAGGAACACCGGGGAGCTGTTTTTT | CASRDGERNTGELFF
TRBJ2-3 | 15 | - | - | TRBV5-1 | TGCGCCAGCAGCGCGAGCGGAGCTGACACAGATACGCAGTATTTT | CASSASGADTDTQYF
TRBJ2-1 | 14 | - | - | TRBV11-3 | TGTGCCAGCAGCTTGGGGGGACCTCACAATGAGCAGTTCTTC | CASSLGGPHNEQFF
TRBJ2-1 | 17 | - | - | TRBV11-3 | TGTGCCAGCAGCTTAGCTCCCCCAAGGACACCCAACGATGAGCAGTTCTTC | CASSLAPPRTPNDEQFF
TRBJ2-7 | 11 | - | - | TRBV10-3 | TGTGCCATCAGGGTCGGCTACGAGCAGTACTTC | CAIRVGYEQYF
TRBJ2-1 | 12 | - | - | TRBV18 | TGTGCCAGCTCACCGGACACTTATGAGCAGTTCTTC | CASSPDTYEQFF
TRBJ2-7 | 15 | TRBD1 | - | TRBV7-4 | TGTGCCAATGGGGAAGCGGACAGGGAATGTTACGAGCAGTACTTC | CANGEADRECYEQYF
TRBJ2-7 | 16 | TRBD2 | - | TRBV13 | TGTGCCAGCAGCTTAGGCCGAACTAGCGGGGGCCCGGAGCAGTACTTC | CASSLGRTSGGPEQYF
TRBJ2-6 | 17 | - | - | TRBV10-2 | TGCGCCAGCAGTGACCAAGGGACCTTCGGTGGGGCCAACGTCCTGACTTTC | CASSDQGTFGGANVLTF
TRBJ2-7 | 13 | - | - | TRBV28 | TGTGCCAGCAGGACCTCAAACAGGGACCTTAAGTACTTC | CASRTSNRDLKYF
TRBJ2-1 | 14 | TRBD1 | - | TRBV11-2 | TGTGCCAGCAGCTGGACAGGGTTTTTGAATGAGCAGTTCTTC | CASSWTGFLNEQFF
TRBJ2-1 | 14 | - | once | TRBV14 | TGTGCCAGCAGCCAAGTAAGGGACCTTGGGGAGCAGTTCTTC | CASSQVRDLGEQFF
TRBJ2-3 | 15 | TRBD2 | - | TRBV25-1 | TGTGCCAGCAGCTCACTAGCGTCACTCACAGATACGCAGTATTTT | CASSSLASLTDTQYF
TRBJ2-2 | 13 | - | - | TRBV7-9 | TGTGCCAGCAGCTTGCGGGACGGAGGGGAGCTGTTTTTT | CASSLRDGGELFF
TRBJ2-7 | 17 | TRBD2 | - | TRBV5-4 | TGTGCCAGCAGCTTCGGACTAGCGGGAGGAGGGGGAACCGAGCAGTACTTC | CASSFGLAGGGGTEQYF
TRBJ2-2 | 16 | TRBD2 | - | TRBV5-1 | TGCGCCAGCAGCGGAACTAGCGGGAAGCACACCGGGGAGCTGTTTTTT | CASSGTSGKHTGELFF
TRBJ2-7 | 15 | TRBD2 | - | TRBV7-9 | TGTGCCAGCAGCTTGACTAGCGGGAGAGGTTCCGAGCAGTACTTC | CASSLTSGRGSEQYF